The entry that follows covers one T cell receptor beta chain sequence. Its specificity is unknown. This record comes from a study of T cell responses to AZD1222 COVID-19 vaccine. The assay was immunoSEQ multiplex PCR, and TCRdb's table has in-frame clones only and misses some. The data show around 160,000 clones, about 91% seen once. Study results and limitations: Close to half of spike-specific TCRs reportedly recognize unmutated variant regions.

Per germline, CDR1 MGHRA and CDR2 YSYEKL. V lost 0 bases and J lost 0, with 8 bases in between. The CDR3 covers 15 residues. Sequenced material: peripheral blood, taken 28 days after the second AZD1222 dose. The chain couples TRBV4-1 to TRBJ1-1; D is ambiguous. The sequence derives from an adult who received the AZD1222 COVID-19 vaccine. The DNA for the CDR3 is TGCGCCAGCAGCCAAGATCGGTCGTTGAACACTGAAGCTTTCTTT. This encodes CASSQDRSLNTEAFF.